These 21 T cell receptor beta chains were sequenced from one sample in a study of T cell responses to AZD1222 COVID-19 vaccine. Assay used: immunoSEQ multiplex PCR; TCRdb lists only in-frame clones, some missing. The table records roughly 110,000 clones, 84% of them present only once. Material: peripheral blood, obtained on day 0 of AZD1222 vaccination. Source of these receptors: an adult in good health.

This chain links TRBV11-2 with TRBJ2-2, with 9 bases that match TRBD2. Germline V lookup: CDR1 SGHAT, CDR2 FQNNGV. CDR3 length equals 14 residues. Trimming removed 4 bases from V and 8 bases from J; junction bases left unmatched: 5. The CDR3 nucleotides are TGTGCCAGCAGCTCCTCCGGACTAGCGGGGGAGCTGTTTTTT. Residues: CASSSSGLAGELFF.

The V and J genes are TRBV19 and TRBJ1-2; no firm D call. The CDR3 length is 12 residues. CDR1 LNHDA and CDR2 SQIVND come from the germline V gene (reference sequence). The V end lost 6 bases, the J end lost 6 bases, and 11 bases lay between the germline ends. The CDR3 loop reads CASRVSAHGYTF. CDR3 bases: TGTGCCAGTAGGGTTAGTGCCCATGGCTACACCTTC.

V and J are TRBV5-1 and TRBJ1-6; D remains unclear. The germline gives CDR1 SGHRS, CDR2 YFSETQ. The CDR3 is made up of 12 amino acids. V was pared by 0 bases and J by 8 bases, with 3 bases between. The CDR3 region has the DNA TGCGCCAGCAGCTTGGGGTATTCACCCCTCCACTTT. Protein product: CASSLGYSPLHF.

This clone was seen once. The rearrangement joins TRBV7-2 to TRBJ2-3; D uncertain. Germline V lookup: CDR1 SGHTA, CDR2 FQGNSA. This CDR3 spans 14 amino acids. V lost 4 bases, J lost 2 bases, and 10 bases lay in between. CDR3 protein: CASSSSDPTDTQYF. CDR3 DNA sequence: TGTGCCAGCAGCTCCTCGGACCCCACAGATACGCAGTATTTT.

The rearrangement uses TRBV6-1 and TRBJ1-5; 8 bases fit TRBD1. This CDR3 comprises 15 residues. Unmatched junction bases numbered 3, after V lost 1 base and J lost 4 bases. The germline V gene has CDR1 MNHNS and CDR2 SASEGT. The CDR3: CASSEGTGRNQPQHF. The CDR3 DNA reads as TGTGCCAGCAGTGAAGGGACAGGGAGGAATCAGCCCCAGCATTTT.

The chain joins TRBV12-3 or TRBV12-4 to TRBJ2-5; D perhaps matches TRBD2 (6 bases). The CDR3 sequence is 13 residues long. Trimming pared 5 bases from V and 5 bases from J, leaving 12 bases between. As DNA, the CDR3 is TGTGCCAGCAGTCGGACTACTGGGGAGACCCAGTACTTC. Translated, it gives CASSRTTGETQYF.

The rearrangement uses TRBV7-9 and TRBJ1-2; 7 bases are a match to TRBD1. Germline CDR1 reads SEHNR; CDR2 reads FQNEAQ (reference sequence). The CDR3 sequence is 16 residues long. Germline trimming cut 5 bases from V and 2 bases from J; bases unmatched to any gene: 11. CDR3 protein: CASSPGGPGSNYGYTF. CDR3 DNA: TGTGCCAGCAGCCCAGGGGGGCCAGGGAGCAACTATGGCTACACCTTC.

The chain recombines TRBV3-1 (or the pseudogene TRBV3-2) with TRBJ2-1; unclear D gene. Deletions cut 2 bases from V and 6 bases from J, with 8 bases between. The germline gives CDR1 LGHDT, CDR2 YNNKEL (reference sequence). The CDR3 is 13 amino acids. As DNA, the CDR3 is TGTGCCAGCAGCCAAAACCCATTCAATGAGCAGTTCTTC. It encodes CASSQNPFNEQFF.

The table lists this clone with a few counts. The chain carries TRBV28 and TRBJ1-1; the D gene is possibly TRBD1 (6 bases). The germline V gene encodes CDR1 MDHEN and CDR2 SYDVKM. V lost 4 bases and J 3 bases, leaving 18 bases between the germline ends. The length of the CDR3 is 16 residues. This CDR3 reads CASSSLGGGGHTEAFF. DNA of the CDR3: TGTGCCAGCAGTTCCCTTGGAGGGGGTGGCCACACTGAAGCTTTCTTT.

This clone has a single count. This chain links TRBV5-1 with TRBJ2-1; 11 bases are shared with TRBD1. The CDR3 length is 15 residues. CDR1 and CDR2 (germline): SGHRS, YFSETQ. J lost 8 bases, V lost 4 bases, and 8 bases had no gene match. CDR3 sequence (DNA): TGCGCCAGCAGCCTTGGACAGGGGGCAGGGGATGAGCAGTTCTTC. Amino acids: CASSLGQGAGDEQFF.

This chain uses TRBV18 with TRBJ1-2; TRBD1 might be the D (6 bases). CDR1 is KGHSH, CDR2 LQKENI, per germline. Trimming removed 5 bases at V and 6 bases at J, with 19 bases between. The CDR3 extends over 15 amino acids. This CDR3 reads CASSSNVGGANGYTF. The CDR3 DNA follows: TGTGCCAGCTCATCAAACGTGGGGGGCGCGAATGGCTACACCTTC.

The chain combines TRBV18 with TRBJ2-1, with 15 bases that match TRBD2. Losses at the gene ends were 3 bases for V and 7 bases for J; bases not matched to a gene: 10. The CDR3 covers 18 residues. Per the germline V gene, CDR1 is KGHSH and CDR2 is LQKENI. The CDR3, as DNA: TGTGCCAGCTCACCGAATGGACTAGCGGGGGGGCTAGTTAATGAGCAGTTCTTC. Encoded protein: CASSPNGLAGGLVNEQFF.

The chain recombines TRBV5-3 with TRBJ1-5; D possibly corresponds to TRBD1 (6 bases). TRBV5-3 is reported as an ORF; its role is uncertain. V lost 0 bases, J lost 0 bases, and 13 bases lay in between. This CDR3 spans 17 amino acids. CDR3 nucleotide sequence: TGTGCCAGAAGCTTGGGGGGGCCAGGAATTAGCAATCAGCCCCAGCATTTT. This translates into CARSLGGPGISNQPQHF.

J is TRBJ2-5 and V is TRBV24-1, with 12 bases identical to TRBD2. After removal of 4 bases from V and 4 bases from J, the junction contained 9 bases not matched to a gene. The germline V gene encodes CDR1 KGHDR and CDR2 SFDVKD. There are 17 residues in the CDR3. CDR3 residues: CATSESPSGGARETQYF. CDR3 DNA: TGTGCCACCAGTGAATCACCTAGCGGGGGGGCCCGAGAGACCCAGTACTTC.

V usage is TRBV2 and J usage is TRBJ1-2, with TRBD1 identical over 9 bases. This CDR3 region has 14 residues. V dropped 4 bases and J dropped 5; count of bases not matched to a gene: 5. Germline lookup yields CDR1 SNHLY and CDR2 FYNNEI. This CDR3 reads CASSGQGVFYGYTF. CDR3 coding DNA: TGTGCCAGCAGTGGACAGGGGGTTTTTTATGGCTACACCTTC.

The rearrangement links TRBV5-1 to TRBJ2-7; 10 positions match TRBD1. CDR3 length: 16 residues. The trim removed 5 bases at V and 2 bases at J, leaving 10 bases unmatched. Germline assignment: CDR1 SGHRS and CDR2 YFSETQ. CDR3 sequence (DNA): TGCGCCAGCAGTTCAATCCGGGACAGGGGAGCCTACGAGCAGTACTTC. Translation gives CASSSIRDRGAYEQYF.

The V call is TRBV7-2, the J call TRBJ2-7; TRBD1 matches at 7 bases. Per germline, CDR1 SGHTA and CDR2 FQGNSA. V lost 5 bases, J lost 4 bases, and 5 bases stayed unmatched. The CDR3 consists of 13 residues. The CDR3 region has the DNA TGTGCCAGCAGCACGGGACAGAGGTACGAGCAGTACTTC. Protein sequence: CASSTGQRYEQYF.

V usage is TRBV6-5 and J usage is TRBJ1-5, with D unclear. Germline CDR1 and CDR2: MNHEY and SVGAGI. V was shortened by 0 bases and J by 4 bases, with 13 bases between the two germline ends. There are 16 residues in the CDR3. CDR3: CASSYSTPLRNQPQHF. CDR3 in DNA: TGTGCCAGCAGTTACTCGACACCCTTAAGGAATCAGCCCCAGCATTTT.

The chain couples TRBV10-3 to TRBJ1-2, with a weak D call TRBD1 (6 bases). The CDR3 is 13 residues long. V was cut by 4 bases and J by 6 bases, with 12 bases left in between. The germline gives CDR1 ENHRY, CDR2 SYGVKD. As DNA, the CDR3 is TGTGCCATCAGTGTACAGGGTGATGATGGCTACACCTTC. It codes for CAISVQGDDGYTF.

V is TRBV5-1 and J is TRBJ1-6; D ambiguous. CDR1 is SGHRS and CDR2 is YFSETQ in the germline V gene. Trimming removed 4 bases from V and 7 bases from J, with 15 bases in between. The CDR3 is made up of 15 amino acids. For the CDR3, the DNA is TGCGCCAGCAGCGCTAGATCCGCCCGGAATTCACCCCTCCACTTT. Translated: CASSARSARNSPLHF.

This clone was detected once. V and J are TRBV7-2 and TRBJ1-2, with 8 bases identical to TRBD1. The CDR3 totals 13 residues. The germline V gene has CDR1 SGHTA and CDR2 FQGNSA. With 1 base clipped from V and 8 bases from J, the junction kept 3 bases outside the gene matches. The CDR3 DNA reads TGTGCCAGCAGCTTAGACAGGGGGGTCGGCTACACCTTC. Its protein product is CASSLDRGVGYTF.